This paragraph covers one TCR beta chain sequence. No antigen is known for it. There were likely unrecorded immune exposures, though donors were nominally healthy when sampled. PCR amplification relied on 60 Vbeta primers (plus 13 Jbeta primers). The table came from immunoSEQ multiplex PCR; TCRdb's copy has only in-frame clones and leaves some out. The data contain under 150,000 clones, over 70% of them seen just once; the ten biggest clones take up roughly 2%. The sample comes from a study of cytomegalovirus exposure and HLA in healthy donors. Turning to the study itself: There were roughly 80 million unique TCRs (from HLA-typed donors) in an early data release.

The germline gives CDR1 SGHTS, CDR2 YDEGEE. This CDR3 comprises 14 residues. Trimming at V came to 4 bases and at J to 4 bases, leaving 5 bases not matched to a gene. Findings and limits, study-wide: Being productive about 87% or about 30% of the time was typical of most TCR beta V segments in an earlier analysis. Among CMV-associated TCR beta chains, most appeared HLA-restricted in a later analysis.

The sample consisted of PBMCs. The receptor was isolated from a woman aged 40 to 49 in good health and CMV-seronegative. The gene calls are TRBV5-8 and TRBJ1-2, with 9 positions matching TRBD1. CDR3 nucleotide sequence: TGTGCCAGCAGCCCGGGACAGGGATCCTATGGCTACACCTTC. It specifies CASSPGQGSYGYTF.